Listed here are 11 T cell receptor beta chains from one sample, sequenced in a study of OX40 agonist ivuxolimab in advanced cancers. TCRdb's copy holds only in-frame clones and misses some; the assay was immunoSEQ multiplex PCR. The data show nearly 60,000 clones, 75% to 90% seen once. The material sequenced was CD4+ or CD8+ T cells sorted from blood, taken in a trial of the OX40 agonist ivuxolimab. Source of these receptors: an adult with an advanced solid tumor such as melanoma, head and neck, liver or kidney cancer.

The table lists this clone with a count of one. The gene calls are TRBV27 and TRBJ2-1; maybe TRBD2 (5 bases). Trimming pared 4 bases from V and 8 bases from J, leaving 18 bases between. From germline, CDR1 is MNHEY and CDR2 SMNVEV (reference sequence). The CDR3 runs 15 residues. CDR3 in DNA: TGTGCCAGCAGTTGGGAGAAGCTAGCAGTTGATGAGCAGTTCTTC. Protein product: CASSWEKLAVDEQFF.

This clone was observed a handful of times. This chain uses TRBV6-1 with TRBJ2-2; 9 positions agree with TRBD1. With V trimmed by 4 bases and J by 2 bases, 2 bases remained unmatched. Germline V gene sequence: CDR1 MNHNS, CDR2 SASEGT. This CDR3 is 15 amino acids long. The CDR3 bases are TGTGCCAGCAGTGGGGACAGGGCCAACACCGGGGAGCTGTTTTTT. It specifies CASSGDRANTGELFF.

This clone occurred once. This chain links TRBV11-2 with TRBJ2-1; 12 bases agree with TRBD2. The CDR3 loop spans 14 amino acids. Looked up from germline, CDR1 is SGHAT and CDR2 is FQNNGV. J was trimmed by 11 bases and V by 4 bases; bases with no gene match: 6. The CDR3 loop reads CASSWGTSGLQQFF. The CDR3 DNA sequence: TGTGCCAGCAGCTGGGGGACTAGCGGGCTACAGCAGTTCTTC.

The chain is built from TRBV28 and TRBJ2-7, with TRBD2 matching over 14 bases. J was trimmed by 3 bases and V by 5 bases; bases with no gene match: 3. CDR1 MDHEN and CDR2 SYDVKM come from the germline V gene. The CDR3 totals 15 residues. CDR3 sequence: CASSQGLAGGYEQYF. DNA of the CDR3: TGTGCCAGCAGTCAAGGACTAGCGGGAGGCTACGAGCAGTACTTC.

The chain couples TRBV10-3 to TRBJ2-6; 11 bases are shared with TRBD1. The CDR3 extends over 17 amino acids. V shed 8 bases, J shed 0 bases, and the junction held 6 bases outside the gene matches. The germline V gene has CDR1 ENHRY and CDR2 SYGVKD. Here the CDR3 DNA reads TGTGCCATCTTGGGGACAGGGGGAAACTCTGGGGCCAACGTCCTGACTTTC. Translating it yields CAILGTGGNSGANVLTF.

Only a few counts were recorded for this clone. V gene TRBV7-2 combines with J gene TRBJ1-2; 7 bases match TRBD1. Germline V lookup: CDR1 SGHTA, CDR2 FQGNSA. The V gene end was trimmed by 1 base and the J gene end by 1 base; junction bases not matched to a gene: 3. This CDR3 region has 15 residues. The CDR3 loop is CASSLGGTVNYGYTF. CDR3 nucleotide sequence: TGTGCCAGCAGCTTAGGCGGGACAGTTAACTATGGCTACACCTTC.

This chain joins TRBV30 and TRBJ1-1; tentative D call: TRBD1 (6 bases). Germline V gene lookup returns CDR1 GTSNPN and CDR2 SVGIG (reference sequence). CDR3 size: 13 residues. Trimming took 0 bases from V and 5 from J, leaving 10 bases between them. The CDR3 DNA follows: TGTGCCTGGAGTGTACGAGGGGGGACTGAAGCTTTCTTT. It yields the protein CAWSVRGGTEAFF. The full variable domain, completed using reference TRBV30 and TRBJ1-1, is SQTIHQWPATLVQPVGSPLSLECTVEGTSNPNLYWYRQAAGRGLQLLFYSVGIGQISSEVPQNLSASRPQDRQFILSSKKLLLSDSGFYLCAWSVRGGTEAFFGQGTRLTVV.

This sequence joins TRBV11-3 and TRBJ2-6; D remains unclear. CDR1 and CDR2 from the germline V gene are SGHNT and YENEEA. V lost 4 bases, J lost 5 bases, and 18 bases lay in between. The CDR3 contains 17 residues. The CDR3 region has the DNA TGTGCCAGCAGCTATCCATTTCGACAAAGTCGGGCCAACGTCCTGACTTTC. It specifies CASSYPFRQSRANVLTF. Together with reference TRBV11-3 and TRBJ2-6, the CDR3 gives the full variable domain: EAGVVQSPRYKIIEKKQPVAFWCNPISGHNTLYWYLQNLGQGPELLIRYENEEAVDDSQLPKDRFSAERLKGVDSTLKIQPAELGDSAVYLCASSYPFRQSRANVLTFGAGSRLTVL.

The V and J genes are TRBV12-5 and TRBJ1-5; D is uncertain. The CDR3 spans 11 residues. Trimming removed 1 base at V and 9 bases at J, with 4 bases between. CDR1 is LGHNT and CDR2 is FRNRAP in the germline V gene. The CDR3 sequence is CASGLGSPQHF. CDR3 in DNA: TGTGCTAGTGGTTTGGGGTCGCCCCAGCATTTT.

The chain joins TRBV7-9 to TRBJ2-1, with 14 bases lining up with TRBD2. Germline V gives CDR1 SEHNR, CDR2 FQNEAQ (reference sequence). The CDR3 has 14 amino acids. The trim removed 6 bases at V and 9 bases at J, leaving 4 bases unmatched. The CDR3 DNA is TGTGCCAGCAGGCGACTAGCGGGAGGGGGTGAGCAGTTCTTC. Protein product: CASRRLAGGGEQFF.

V gene TRBV27 combines with J gene TRBJ1-1, with D uncertain. With 5 bases removed from V and 0 bases from J, the gap between germline ends came to 28 bases. Germline CDR1 and CDR2: MNHEY and SMNVEV (reference sequence). The CDR3 has 20 amino acids. CDR3 region: CASSPLKWPNPNSLNTEAFF. CDR3 in DNA: TGTGCCAGCAGTCCCCTTAAGTGGCCTAACCCTAATAGTCTGAACACTGAAGCTTTCTTT.